This T cell receptor beta chain derives from a study of T cells after yellow fever vaccination. Study-wide context: With SMART-Seq v4 Ultra Low Input, the fractions containing low cell numbers were prepared. Study-level findings and limits: Most primary-vaccination clones reappeared after the booster (about 97% CD4, 88% CD8). Abundant clonotypes (contaminants from the bulk population) could be present in FACS-sorted repertoires. Few clonotypes appeared in both CD4 and CD8 compartments.

This clonotype occurred many times. What it recognizes is unknown. The CDR3 is made up of 13 amino acids. Germline CDR1 reads SGHVS; CDR2 reads FNYEAQ. V was cut by 5 bases and J by 2 bases, with 9 bases left in between. One entry per CDR3 protein results from TCRdb running MiXCR on the 5' RACE reads. There are 200,000 to 300,000 distinct CDR3 sequences in the sample; around 3.5% occur only once, and 15% to 20% lies in the top ten. This rearrangement joins TRBV7-6 to TRBJ1-1; D is uncertain. This receptor was identified in a man in his late teens or twenties who received the YFV17D yellow fever vaccine. The input for sequencing was PBMCs, taken 15 days after the yellow fever booster vaccination. The CDR3 sequence is CASSKDGNTEAFF. The CDR3 DNA reads TGTGCCAGCAGCAAGGACGGAAACACTGAAGCTTTCTTT.